Presented here are 22 T cell receptor beta chains from one specimen sequenced in a study of T cell responses to AZD1222 COVID-19 vaccine (dated by TCRdb to the early 2020s). Library construction relied on the immunoSEQ multiplex PCR assay. The immuneACCESS repertoire file appears here via TCRdb, limited to in-frame rearrangements. These files lack a portion of the clones; in checked studies, under half of the deficit traces to unresolved V genes, and the cause of the others is not known. This sample is represented by about 4,800 clones; about 89% of them were singletons. The top ten hold 5.2% of the sample. Sample time point, as interpreted from the label and publication: about 28 days (+/-7) after the second vaccine dose. The sample was peripheral blood, taken 28 days after the second AZD1222 dose. These receptors were taken from an adult who received the AZD1222 COVID-19 vaccine.

The V and J genes are TRBV7-2 and TRBJ2-3, with D maybe TRBD1 (5 bases). This CDR3 comprises 15 residues. The germline CDR1 and CDR2 sequences are SGHTA and FQGNSA. Between the trimmed V and J ends, which lost 4 bases and 3 bases, there was a span of 14 bases. The CDR3 nucleotides read TGTGCCAGCAGCTCGATGACAGTGAGGACAGATACGCAGTATTTT. It yields the protein CASSSMTVRTDTQYF.

A few counts support this clone. The V call is TRBV5-1, the J call TRBJ1-2; 7 bases fit TRBD1. This CDR3 has 12 residues. Germline lookup yields CDR1 SGHRS and CDR2 YFSETQ. Trimming took 3 bases from V and 8 from J; bases not matched to a gene: 4. The chain's CDR3 is CASSWDSIGYTF. CDR3 nucleotide sequence: TGCGCCAGCAGCTGGGACAGTATCGGCTACACCTTC.

The rearrangement uses TRBV6-4 and TRBJ2-1, with a weak D call TRBD2 (5 bases). This CDR3 contains 20 residues. Trimming pared 7 bases from V and 0 bases from J, leaving 28 bases between. CDR1 MRHNA and CDR2 SNTAGT come from the germline V gene. The CDR3: CASMPIRASGRGSSYNEQFF. CDR3 DNA sequence: TGTGCCAGCATGCCTATACGGGCGTCGGGCCGAGGGAGCTCCTACAATGAGCAGTTCTTC.

The rearrangement joins TRBV27 to TRBJ2-7; no clear D. V was cut by 2 bases and J by 3 bases, with 14 bases left in between. Germline V lookup: CDR1 MNHEY, CDR2 SMNVEV (reference sequence). The CDR3 is 15 amino acids. CDR3 amino acids: CASSLMADKGYEQYF. In DNA form, the CDR3 reads TGTGCCAGCAGTTTAATGGCCGACAAGGGCTACGAGCAGTACTTC.

CDR3 DNA sequence: TGTGCCAGCAGACAAAATCGACTGGCCTACAATGAGCAGTTCTTC. It specifies CASRQNRLAYNEQFF. The chain carries TRBV11-2 and TRBJ2-1, with unresolved D. Trimming left V 6 bases short and J 2 bases short, with 14 bases between. This CDR3 is 15 amino acids long. CDR1 is SGHAT and CDR2 is FQNNGV in the germline V gene. Complete variable domain (other parts from reference TRBV11-2 and TRBJ2-1): EAGVAQSPRYKIIEKRQSVAFWCNPISGHATLYWYQQILGQGPKLLIQFQNNGVVDDSQLPKDRFSAERLKGVDSTLKIQPAKLEDSAVYLCASRQNRLAYNEQFFGPGTRLTVL.

The chain couples TRBV27 to TRBJ1-1, with D unresolved. V shed 2 bases and J shed 4 bases, with 11 bases lying between them. CDR3 length equals 14 residues. The germline gives CDR1 MNHEY, CDR2 SMNVEV (reference sequence). CDR3 loop: CASSLAGLGTEAFF. The CDR3 nucleotides are TGTGCCAGCAGTTTAGCGGGGTTGGGCACTGAAGCTTTCTTT.

The DNA of the CDR3 is TGCGCCAGCAGTGAGATGCAGGGGGCCACAGATACGCAGTATTTT. Protein sequence: CASSEMQGATDTQYF. The chain carries TRBV10-1 and TRBJ2-3, with 8 nucleotides matching TRBD1. This CDR3 is 15 amino acids long. Per the germline V gene, CDR1 is WNHNN and CDR2 is SYGVQD (reference sequence). With 2 bases clipped from V and 2 bases from J, the junction kept 3 bases outside the gene matches.

This clone has just a few counts. In DNA form, the CDR3 reads TGTGCCAGCAGTAAACTAGCGGGGGAGCAGTTCTTC. It encodes CASSKLAGEQFF. This chain joins TRBV6-5 and TRBJ2-1, with TRBD2 matching 10 bases. The length of the CDR3 is 12 residues. J lost 10 bases, V lost 5 bases, and 2 bases had no gene match. Looked up from germline, CDR1 is MNHEY and CDR2 is SVGAGI.

The rearrangement links TRBV4-3 to TRBJ2-4; D unresolved. The CDR3 sequence is 17 residues long. The germline V and J ends were trimmed by 1 base and 0 bases, with 13 bases remaining between them. CDR1 and CDR2 from the germline V gene are LGHNA and YSLEER. The chain's CDR3 is CASSQVGAAIAKNIQYF. The CDR3 DNA is TGCGCCAGCAGCCAAGTTGGTGCGGCCATAGCCAAAAACATTCAGTACTTC.

This clone has only a few counts. The V call is TRBV2, the J call TRBJ2-1; TRBD1 agrees at 8 bases. Trimming cost V 10 bases and J 3 bases; bases outside gene matches: 5. This CDR3 is built from 13 residues. Germline CDR1 SNHLY, CDR2 FYNNEI. DNA for the CDR3: TGTGCCACTTTAGGACAGGGCTACAATGAGCAGTTCTTC. This translates into CATLGQGYNEQFF.

V gene TRBV24-1 combines with J gene TRBJ1-5, with unresolved D. V was pared by 8 bases and J by 3 bases, with 10 bases between. Germline-derived CDR1 and CDR2 are KGHDR and SFDVKD. The CDR3 has 13 amino acids. The DNA for the CDR3 is TGTGCCACCAACCCTGGCCCCAATCAGCCCCAGCATTTT. It codes for CATNPGPNQPQHF.

The J gene is TRBJ1-2, the V gene TRBV2; TRBD1 matches at 9 bases. With V trimmed by 6 bases and J by 4 bases, 6 bases remained unmatched. This CDR3 spans 14 amino acids. Germline assignment: CDR1 SNHLY and CDR2 FYNNEI. CDR3 bases: TGTGCCAGCAGCGGGACAGGGTCGGGCTATGGCTACACCTTC. Its protein product is CASSGTGSGYGYTF.

This clone showed up just once. The chain is built from TRBV19 and TRBJ2-1; 7 nucleotides line up with TRBD2. Germline V gene lookup returns CDR1 LNHDA and CDR2 SQIVND (reference sequence). V lost 3 bases and J lost 0; bases outside the gene matches: 8. The CDR3 is 17 amino acids. The CDR3 protein is CASSIRASGSSYNEQFF. The CDR3 DNA is TGTGCCAGTAGTATTAGGGCTAGCGGCAGCTCCTACAATGAGCAGTTCTTC.

The V and J genes are TRBV7-3 and TRBJ2-2; D is perhaps TRBD2 (5 bases). The germline V gene has CDR1 SGHTA and CDR2 FQGTGA. Deletions cut 5 bases from V and 4 bases from J, with 8 bases between. The CDR3 has 13 amino acids. In DNA, the CDR3 is TGTGCCAGCAGCCCGGCGGGCACCGGGGAGCTGTTTTTT. Its protein product is CASSPAGTGELFF.

CDR3 sequence reads: CSATLSRSGGITDTQYF. For the CDR3, the DNA is TGCAGCGCCACTCTTAGTAGGAGCGGGGGGATCACAGATACGCAGTATTTT. The rearrangement links TRBV29-1 to TRBJ2-3; 9 nucleotides match TRBD2. This CDR3 comprises 17 residues. With 7 bases clipped from V and 2 bases from J, the junction kept 16 bases outside the gene matches. The germline V gene encodes CDR1 SQVTM and CDR2 ANQGSEA.

The chain has TRBV28 and TRBJ1-2; TRBD1 matches 9 bases. This CDR3 region has 16 residues. Germline trimming cut 5 bases from V and 0 bases from J; bases unmatched to any gene: 7. Germline V gives CDR1 MDHEN, CDR2 SYDVKM. CDR3 sequence (DNA): TGTGCCAGCAGTCCCTATCGGACAGGGGCTAACTATGGCTACACCTTC. Residues: CASSPYRTGANYGYTF.

This clone was seen only once. The chain recombines TRBV7-2 with TRBJ2-3; TRBD2 aligns across 8 bases. With V trimmed by 0 bases and J by 8 bases, 7 bases remained unmatched. Germline CDR1 SGHTA, CDR2 FQGNSA. The CDR3 extends over 15 amino acids. The CDR3 coding sequence is TGTGCCAGCAGCTTAGCCGGGGGGGCCCGAGGTACGCAGTATTTT. It yields the protein CASSLAGGARGTQYF.

CDR3 in amino acids: CASSQVLAGASTDTQYF. CDR3 sequence (DNA): TGCGCCAGCAGCCAAGTCCTAGCGGGTGCTAGCACAGATACGCAGTATTTT. The V call is TRBV4-1, the J call TRBJ2-3, with 8 bases lining up with TRBD2. Germline values: CDR1 MGHRA, CDR2 YSYEKL. The CDR3 is 17 residues long. J was trimmed by 0 bases and V by 1 base; bases with no gene match: 6.

This chain joins TRBV24-1 and TRBJ2-5; 9 nucleotides agree with TRBD1. Germline CDR1 and CDR2: KGHDR and SFDVKD. The ends lost 3 bases at V and 4 bases at J; junction bases unmatched: 5. The CDR3 length is 15 residues. CDR3 residues: CATSDRQGERETQYF. The CDR3 DNA reads TGTGCCACCAGTGATCGACAGGGGGAGAGAGAGACCCAGTACTTC.

The CDR3, as DNA: TGTGCCAGCAGTAAAGGGACGATCTACGAGCAGTACTTC. This codes for CASSKGTIYEQYF. The chain carries TRBV27 and TRBJ2-7, with D possibly called TRBD1 or TRBD2 (5 bases each). CDR3 length: 13 amino acids. Germline CDR1 MNHEY, CDR2 SMNVEV (reference sequence). The V gene lost 5 bases and the J gene lost 3 bases, with 11 bases spanning the gap.

This sequence joins TRBV12-3 or TRBV12-4 and TRBJ1-5, with no clear D. Trimming removed 6 bases at V and 4 bases at J, with 7 bases between. The CDR3 has 12 amino acids. The CDR3 region is CASRQTNQPQHF. CDR3 sequence (DNA): TGTGCCAGCAGACAGACGAATCAGCCCCAGCATTTT.

The CDR3 nucleotides are TGTGCCACCAGTGATACTAGCGGGAGGGCCAAGAATGAGCAGTTCTTC. Residues: CATSDTSGRAKNEQFF. This rearrangement joins TRBV24-1 to TRBJ2-1, with 13 nucleotides matching TRBD2. V shed 3 bases and J 7 bases; nucleotides not matched to a gene: 5. Germline loops: CDR1 KGHDR, CDR2 SFDVKD. The CDR3 contains 16 residues.